This TCR beta chain was retrieved from a study of T cell changes during pregnancy in multiple sclerosis. Here immunoSEQ multiplex PCR was the method, and the copy in TCRdb shows in-frame clones only, minus some. The table lists tens of thousands of clones, about 96% of them singletons. V gave up 1 base and J gave up 4 bases; unmatched junction bases: 5. Germline V gene data show CDR1 as SGHVS and CDR2 as FNYEAQ. The CDR3 loop spans 15 amino acids. The sequence was collected from a female donor with multiple sclerosis, enrolled in a pregnancy study. The specimen was CD8+ T cells from peripheral blood mononuclear cells, collected after pregnancy. J is TRBJ2-7 and V is TRBV7-6, with 9 bases matching TRBD1. The CDR3 coding sequence is TGTGCCAGCAGCTTAGGGACAGGGGATAGATACGAGCAGTACTTC. Translation: CASSLGTGDRYEQYF.